These 6 T cell receptor beta chains came from one sample sequenced in a study of blood T cell repertoires in COVID-19. TCRdb's table, derived via immunoSEQ multiplex PCR, lists solely in-frame clones and lacks some. The sample shows some 99,000 clones, 90% of them seen only once. Sequenced: peripheral blood. Receptors originate from a human donor in a cohort sampled during active COVID-19.

In regard to this clone: A junction end diverges from the germline sequence, so it may reflect a read error. This chain uses TRBV6-5 with TRBJ2-1; 8 bases match TRBD2. The length of the CDR3 is 16 residues. From germline, CDR1 is MNHEY and CDR2 SVGAGI. The CDR3 spells CASSHSGRGAINEQFF. Written as DNA, the CDR3 is TGTGCCAGCAGTCACTCGGGGCGGGGGGCTATCAATGAGCAGTTCTTC.

The chain has TRBV28 and TRBJ1-2; D is unclear. V was clipped by 8 bases and J by 3 bases, with 13 bases between them. CDR3 size: 13 residues. CDR1 is MDHEN, CDR2 SYDVKM, per germline. CDR3 nucleotides: TGTGCCAGCGTCTCACGACTCCACTATGGCTACACCTTC. Translated: CASVSRLHYGYTF.

A remark on this clone: Its ends do not fully match the called genes, so a read error is possible. This chain connects TRBV28 to TRBJ2-1; tentative D call: TRBD2 (5 bases). In germline, CDR1 is MDHEN, CDR2 SYDVKM. The CDR3 is made up of 13 amino acids. CDR3 sequence reads: CASSLAVETPGVF. CDR3 DNA: TGTGCCAGCAGTTTAGCCGTTGAGACCCCCGGGGTCTTC.

The chain employs TRBV2 and TRBJ2-1; 10 bases fit TRBD2. V shed 1 base, J shed 4 bases, and the junction held 10 bases outside the gene matches. The CDR3 covers 18 residues. The V gene's germline CDR1 is SNHLY and CDR2 FYNNEI. In nucleotides, the CDR3 is TGTGCCAGCAGTGAAGGAAAGGGAGGGACTAGCGTATACAATGAGCAGTTCTTC. Amino acid sequence: CASSEGKGGTSVYNEQFF.

The chain joins TRBV9 to TRBJ1-5; D perhaps matches TRBD1 (5 bases). This CDR3 has 14 residues. Germline lookup yields CDR1 SGDLS and CDR2 YYNGEE. Trimming pared 3 bases from V and 7 bases from J, leaving 14 bases between. The DNA for the CDR3 is TGTGCCAGCAGCGGGCAGGGTGGAAGCCAGCCCCAGCATTTT. Its protein is CASSGQGGSQPQHF.

J is TRBJ2-7 and V is TRBV5-8; no clear D. The CDR3 extends over 13 amino acids. The V and J ends lost 6 bases and 0 bases respectively, with 10 bases between them. Per germline, CDR1 SGHTS and CDR2 YDEGEE. CDR3: CASTLKSSYEQYF. CDR3 in DNA: TGTGCCAGCACGTTAAAGAGCTCCTACGAGCAGTACTTC.